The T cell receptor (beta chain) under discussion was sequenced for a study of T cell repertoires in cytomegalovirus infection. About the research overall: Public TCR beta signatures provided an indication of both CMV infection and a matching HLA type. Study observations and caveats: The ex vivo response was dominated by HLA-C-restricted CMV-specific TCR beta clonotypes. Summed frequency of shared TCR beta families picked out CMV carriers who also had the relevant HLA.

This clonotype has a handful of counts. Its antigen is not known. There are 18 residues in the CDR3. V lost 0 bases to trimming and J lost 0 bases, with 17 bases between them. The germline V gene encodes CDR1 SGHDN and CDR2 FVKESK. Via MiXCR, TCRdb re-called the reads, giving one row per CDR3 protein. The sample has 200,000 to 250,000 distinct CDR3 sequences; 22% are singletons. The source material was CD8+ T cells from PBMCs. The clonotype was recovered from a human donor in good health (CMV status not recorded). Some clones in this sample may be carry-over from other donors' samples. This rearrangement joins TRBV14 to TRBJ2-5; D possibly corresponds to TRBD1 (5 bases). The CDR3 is CASSQDFKDSSDQETQYF. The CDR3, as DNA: TGTGCCAGCAGCCAAGATTTTAAAGACAGCAGTGACCAAGAGACCCAGTACTTC.